The 29 T cell receptor beta chains below were found in one sample sequenced in a study of T cell responses to AZD1222 COVID-19 vaccine. Data came from immunoSEQ multiplex PCR; TCRdb stores just in-frame clones and leaves some out. The sample contains 150,000 to 170,000 clones, roughly 90% of which appear only once. The specimen was peripheral blood, collected on day 0 of AZD1222 vaccination. The receptor set was obtained from an adult in good health.

For the CDR3, the DNA is TGTGCCAGCAGTTTATTCGCAGGACGGCAGGATGGCTACACCTTC. Translation gives CASSLFAGRQDGYTF. V gene TRBV28 combines with J gene TRBJ1-2; D is unresolved. The V end lost 1 base, the J end lost 6 bases, and 15 bases lay between the germline ends. The CDR3 extends over 15 amino acids. Germline lookup yields CDR1 MDHEN and CDR2 SYDVKM.

This chain uses TRBV7-2 with TRBJ2-1; 8 positions match TRBD2. This CDR3 contains 15 residues. V dropped 5 bases and J dropped 10; count of bases not matched to a gene: 13. CDR1 and CDR2 from the germline V gene are SGHTA and FQGNSA. The CDR3 sequence is CASSQRGGRFIEQFF. The CDR3 nucleotides read TGTGCCAGCAGCCAACGGGGGGGCCGGTTCATAGAGCAGTTCTTC.

This chain connects TRBV9 to TRBJ2-5, with a weak D call TRBD2 (6 bases). The CDR3 is 15 residues long. Trimming stripped 0 bases from V and 2 bases from J, with 11 bases between. Germline V gene data show CDR1 as SGDLS and CDR2 as YYNGEE. The CDR3 DNA follows: TGTGCCAGCAGCGTAGAAGGAGGAGGGCAAGAGACCCAGTACTTC. Protein sequence: CASSVEGGGQETQYF. Drawing the rest from reference TRBV9 and TRBJ2-5, the complete variable domain is DSGVTQTPKHLITATGQRVTLRCSPRSGDLSVYWYQQSLDQGLQFLIQYYNGEERAKGNILERFSAQQFPDLHSELNLSSLELGDSALYFCASSVEGGGQETQYFGPGTRLLVL.

V gene TRBV6-5 combines with J gene TRBJ1-2; D perhaps matches TRBD1 (5 bases). This CDR3 is built from 12 residues. With 5 bases removed from V and 5 bases from J, the gap between germline ends came to 9 bases. CDR1 MNHEY and CDR2 SVGAGI come from the germline V gene. CDR3 bases: TGTGCCAGCAGTCCAGACAGTTATGGCTACACCTTC. The encoded protein is CASSPDSYGYTF.

This chain joins TRBV7-9 and TRBJ1-2; TRBD1 matches 7 bases. V lost 5 bases to trimming and J lost 7 bases; unmatched junction nucleotides: 13. Per the germline V gene, CDR1 is SEHNR and CDR2 is FQNEAQ (reference sequence). This CDR3 region has 15 residues. Written as DNA, the CDR3 is TGTGCCAGCAGCCCAGGCCCCGACAGGGTTAGTGGCTACACCTTC. Translated, it gives CASSPGPDRVSGYTF.

This clone has more than one count but fewer than ten. CDR3 region: CASSPQIQGAVEQFF. In DNA, the CDR3 is TGTGCCAGCAGTCCACAAATCCAGGGGGCGGTTGAGCAGTTCTTC. The chain joins TRBV6-5 to TRBJ2-1; 8 bases match TRBD1. Germline V lookup: CDR1 MNHEY, CDR2 SVGAGI. CDR3 length equals 15 residues. J was trimmed by 9 bases and V by 5 bases; bases with no gene match: 12.

This rearrangement joins TRBV5-1 to TRBJ2-7; 12 bases are shared with TRBD2. Germline CDR1 reads SGHRS; CDR2 reads YFSETQ. Trimming at V came to 4 bases and at J to 4 bases, leaving 3 bases not matched to a gene. The CDR3 runs to 14 residues. The CDR3 DNA follows: TGCGCCAGCAGCGCAGGGACTAGCGGGTACGAGCAGTACTTC. This encodes CASSAGTSGYEQYF.

The chain is built from TRBV28 and TRBJ1-2; D is unclear. CDR3 size: 12 residues. Germline CDR1 and CDR2: MDHEN and SYDVKM. The ends were cut back, 2 bases at V and 7 bases at J, with 8 bases in the middle. DNA of the CDR3: TGTGCCAGCAGTTTACTGGGGTCTGGCTACACCTTC. As protein: CASSLLGSGYTF.

The chain uses TRBV12-3 or TRBV12-4 and TRBJ1-2; tentatively, D is TRBD1 (5 bases). CDR3 length equals 11 residues. The V and J ends lost 8 bases and 4 bases respectively, with 8 bases between them. For the CDR3, the DNA is TGTGCCAGCGGGCAGGGCTATGGCTACACCTTC. Protein product: CASGQGYGYTF.

The chain joins TRBV5-6 to TRBJ1-5; a possible D gene is TRBD1 (5 bases). Germline CDR1 and CDR2: SGHDT and YYEEEE. The CDR3 totals 13 residues. Trimming pared 4 bases from V and 4 bases from J, leaving 9 bases between. The CDR3 is CASSAGLNQPQHF. The CDR3 DNA is TGTGCCAGCAGCGCAGGGCTGAATCAGCCCCAGCATTTT.

The V gene is TRBV7-8, the J gene TRBJ1-1, with a tentative D call TRBD1 (5 bases). V lost 6 bases and J 9 bases, leaving 17 bases between the germline ends. Germline CDR1 reads SGHVS; CDR2 reads FQNEAQ. The CDR3 is 13 residues long. CDR3 nucleotides: TGTGCCAGCAGTCAGGGAGGACTTCCAAAAGCTTTCTTT. Amino acid sequence: CASSQGGLPKAFF.

The rearrangement joins TRBV9 to TRBJ1-3, with D possibly matching TRBD1 (6 bases). This CDR3 has 13 residues. Germline V gene lookup returns CDR1 SGDLS and CDR2 YYNGEE. V was shortened by 10 bases and J by 0 bases, with 11 bases between the two germline ends. The CDR3 bases are TGTGCCTCAACAGGGAGCTCTGGAAACACCATATATTTT. As protein: CASTGSSGNTIYF.

The chain couples TRBV4-3 to TRBJ2-1; 8 nucleotides align to TRBD2. Germline V gives CDR1 LGHNA, CDR2 YSLEER. The CDR3 has 16 residues. The V and J ends lost 1 base and 5 bases, in that order; junction bases with no gene match: 7. CDR3 in amino acids: CASSQVLKRGNNEQFF. The CDR3 nucleotides are TGCGCCAGCAGCCAAGTATTAAAGCGGGGGAACAATGAGCAGTTCTTC.

The chain joins TRBV6-2 or TRBV6-3 to TRBJ1-4; no clear D gene. V lost 4 bases to trimming and J lost 10 bases, with 16 bases between them. CDR3 size: 14 residues. CDR1 is MNHEY and CDR2 is SVGEGT in the germline V gene. The CDR3 sequence: CASSSPAGTGKLFF. CDR3 sequence (DNA): TGTGCCAGCAGTTCCCCCGCTGGAACGGGAAAACTGTTTTTT.

The rearrangement links TRBV6-2 or TRBV6-3 to TRBJ1-5; no definite D call. Germline-derived CDR1 and CDR2 are MNHEY and SVGEGT. Trimming removed 5 bases at V and 0 bases at J, with 17 bases between. The CDR3 is made up of 17 amino acids. CDR3 region: CASSKGSSGVSNQPQHF. DNA of the CDR3: TGTGCCAGCAGTAAGGGTTCGAGCGGGGTTAGCAATCAGCCCCAGCATTTT.

The genes are TRBV7-2 and TRBJ2-7; 7 bases line up with TRBD2. Per the germline V gene, CDR1 is SGHTA and CDR2 is FQGNSA. The CDR3 has 14 amino acids. With V trimmed by 5 bases and J by 0 bases, 4 bases remained unmatched. This chain's CDR3 is CASSRGGSSYEQYF. The CDR3 DNA reads TGTGCCAGCAGCCGTGGCGGGAGCTCCTACGAGCAGTACTTC. Using reference TRBV7-2 and TRBJ2-7 for the parts outside the CDR3, the full variable domain is GAGVSQSPSNKVTEKGKDVELRCDPISGHTALYWYRQSLGQGLEFLIYFQGNSAPDKSGLPSDRFSAERTGGSVSTLTIQRTQQEDSAVYLCASSRGGSSYEQYFGPGTRLTVT.

This clone was detected only once. The chain links TRBV5-1 to TRBJ2-2, with D perhaps matching TRBD1 or TRBD2 (6 bases each). The CDR3 is 14 residues long. The V and J ends lost 2 bases and 6 bases respectively, with 11 bases between them. The germline CDR1 and CDR2 sequences are SGHRS and YFSETQ. The CDR3 DNA is TGCGCCAGCAGCTTAAGGGGGGCCCCCGGGGAGCTGTTTTTT. Translated, it gives CASSLRGAPGELFF. The entire variable domain, with the rest obtained from reference TRBV5-1 and TRBJ2-2, is as follows: KAGVTQTPRYLIKTRGQQVTLSCSPISGHRSVSWYQQTPGQGLQFLFEYFSETQRNKGNFPGRFSGRQFSNSRSEMNVSTLELGDSALYLCASSLRGAPGELFFGEGSRLTVL.

The table lists this clone with a count of one. The rearrangement uses TRBV10-1 and TRBJ2-1, with D tentatively TRBD1 or TRBD2 (5 bases each). Germline values: CDR1 WNHNN, CDR2 SYGVQD (reference sequence). With 2 bases removed from V and 8 bases from J, the gap between germline ends came to 13 bases. The length of the CDR3 is 14 residues. The CDR3 coding sequence is TGCGCCAGCAGTGAGATGGAGAGGGGTCATGAGCAGTTCTTC. Amino acid sequence: CASSEMERGHEQFF.

The V and J genes are TRBV6-1 and TRBJ1-2, with D uncertain. Germline V lookup: CDR1 MNHNS, CDR2 SASEGT. The CDR3 consists of 13 residues. Between the trimmed V and J ends, which lost 3 bases and 0 bases, there was a span of 5 bases. The CDR3 protein is CASSDTTNYGYTF. CDR3 nucleotides: TGTGCCAGCAGTGACACCACTAACTATGGCTACACCTTC.

The chain recombines TRBV6-5 with TRBJ2-3, with D possibly being TRBD2 (5 bases). The CDR3 contains 14 residues. Germline lookup yields CDR1 MNHEY and CDR2 SVGAGI. Trimming removed 0 bases from V and 5 bases from J, with 9 bases in between. The DNA of the CDR3 is TGTGCCAGCAGTTACTCATTTGGAGGAGATACGCAGTATTTT. Residues: CASSYSFGGDTQYF.

This chain uses TRBV5-1 with TRBJ1-2, with TRBD1 matching 8 bases. From germline, CDR1 is SGHRS and CDR2 YFSETQ. The CDR3 consists of 14 residues. Germline trimming cut 1 base from V and 4 bases from J; bases unmatched to any gene: 3. The CDR3 nucleotides read TGCGCCAGCAGCTTGTCTCAGGGGGCCTATGGCTACACCTTC. Its translation is CASSLSQGAYGYTF.

Here the CDR3 reads CASSLGGQSNQPQHF. CDR3 coding DNA: TGTGCCAGCAGCTTGGGGGGGCAGAGCAATCAGCCCCAGCATTTT. This chain joins TRBV7-2 and TRBJ1-5, with a weak D call TRBD1 (6 bases). Trimming shortened V by 3 bases and J by 1 base, and 10 bases separated the two germline ends. The CDR3 is 15 amino acids. Per germline, CDR1 SGHTA and CDR2 FQGNSA.

The V call is TRBV20-1, the J call TRBJ2-2; TRBD2 aligns across 10 bases. This CDR3 region has 15 residues. Germline-derived CDR1 and CDR2 are DFQATT and SNEGSKA (reference sequence). With V trimmed by 3 bases and J by 2 bases, 3 bases remained unmatched. CDR3 sequence (DNA): TGCAGTGCTAGTAGCGGGGGGATTAACACCGGGGAGCTGTTTTTT. It translates to CSASSGGINTGELFF.

J is TRBJ2-5 and V is TRBV18; D may be TRBD1 (5 bases). The CDR3 has 13 amino acids. Germline CDR1 is KGHSH and CDR2 is LQKENI. V lost 6 bases, J lost 5 bases, and 13 bases lay in between. The CDR3 loop is CASSSGMGETQYF. DNA of the CDR3: TGTGCCAGCTCGTCAGGGATGGGGGAGACCCAGTACTTC. The variable domain in full, completed from reference TRBV18 and TRBJ2-5, reads NAGVMQNPRHLVRRRGQEARLRCSPMKGHSHVYWYRQLPEEGLKFMVYLQKENIIDESGMPKERFSAEFPKEGPSILRIQQVVRGDSAAYFCASSSGMGETQYFGPGTRLLVL.

V and J are TRBV19 and TRBJ1-6; D not resolved. Germline CDR1 LNHDA, CDR2 SQIVND (reference sequence). V lost 3 bases and J lost 0, with 9 bases in between. The CDR3 totals 16 residues. CDR3 nucleotides: TGTGCCAGTAGTATTGGAGGGAGCTCCTATAATTCACCCCTCCACTTT. This codes for CASSIGGSSYNSPLHF.

The chain is built from TRBV7-6 and TRBJ1-1; D not resolved. Germline-derived CDR1 and CDR2 are SGHVS and FNYEAQ. V dropped 7 bases and J dropped 10 bases, with 19 bases sitting between them. The CDR3 loop spans 13 amino acids. CDR3 sequence reads: CASTPLRTSRAFF. CDR3 in DNA: TGTGCCAGCACCCCTTTGCGAACCTCCCGAGCTTTCTTT.

V is TRBV5-1 and J is TRBJ1-1; D not certain. There are 14 residues in the CDR3. Germline CDR1 SGHRS, CDR2 YFSETQ. Trimming shortened V by 4 bases and J by 0 bases, and 10 bases separated the two germline ends. The CDR3, as DNA: TGCGCCAGCAGCCCACTGACCTTGAACACTGAAGCTTTCTTT. Residues: CASSPLTLNTEAFF.

The V gene is TRBV3-1 (or the pseudogene TRBV3-2), the J gene TRBJ2-5, with a tentative D call TRBD2 (5 bases). V was pared by 0 bases and J by 5 bases, with 13 bases between. The CDR3 length is 15 residues. CDR1 is LGHDT, CDR2 YNNKEL, per germline (reference sequence). The CDR3, as DNA: TGTGCCAGCAGCCAAGATGGGAGCTCCCGGGAGACCCAGTACTTC. Its translation: CASSQDGSSRETQYF.

The chain couples TRBV6-2 or TRBV6-3 to TRBJ1-2; D might be TRBD1 (6 bases). This CDR3 region has 15 residues. The V end lost 5 bases, the J end lost 7 bases, and 20 bases lay between the germline ends. Germline CDR1 and CDR2: MNHEY and SVGEGT. The CDR3 sequence is CASSGPGGAPPGYTF. CDR3 DNA: TGTGCCAGCAGTGGCCCGGGGGGCGCCCCCCCTGGCTACACCTTC.